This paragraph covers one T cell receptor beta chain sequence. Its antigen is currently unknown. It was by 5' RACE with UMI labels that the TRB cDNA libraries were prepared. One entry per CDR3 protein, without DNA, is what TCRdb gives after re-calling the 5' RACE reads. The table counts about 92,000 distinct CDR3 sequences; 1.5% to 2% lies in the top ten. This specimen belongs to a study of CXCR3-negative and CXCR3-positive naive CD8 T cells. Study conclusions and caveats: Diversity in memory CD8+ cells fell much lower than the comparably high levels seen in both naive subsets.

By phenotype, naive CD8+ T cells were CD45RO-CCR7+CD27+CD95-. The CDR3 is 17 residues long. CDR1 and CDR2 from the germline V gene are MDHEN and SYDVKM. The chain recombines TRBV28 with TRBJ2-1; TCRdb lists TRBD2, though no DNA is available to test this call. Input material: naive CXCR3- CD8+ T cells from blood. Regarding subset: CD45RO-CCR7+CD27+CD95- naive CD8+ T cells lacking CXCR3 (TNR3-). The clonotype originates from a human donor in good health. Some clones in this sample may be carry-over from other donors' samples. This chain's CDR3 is CASSLPQRGGPYNEQFF.